One and the same sample provided the 24 T cell receptor beta chains below, sequenced in a study of cytomegalovirus exposure and HLA in healthy donors. Measured with immunoSEQ multiplex PCR; TCRdb has only the in-frame clones, and not every one. The data hold 55,000 to 75,000 clones, with 95% observed a single time. The sample consisted of PBMCs. The receptor set was obtained from a woman between 18 and 29 years old in good health and CMV-seropositive.

This sequence joins TRBV30 and TRBJ2-7, with 9 bases identical to TRBD1. V trimming: 2 bases; J trimming: 3 bases; junction bases outside the gene matches: 5. The CDR3 spans 14 residues. Germline CDR1 GTSNPN, CDR2 SVGIG (reference sequence). The CDR3 sequence: CAWSMTGGVYEQYF. CDR3 DNA sequence: TGTGCCTGGAGTATGACAGGGGGTGTCTACGAGCAGTACTTC.

The chain uses TRBV15 and TRBJ2-2; D possibly corresponds to TRBD1 (5 bases). The CDR3 contains 14 residues. V lost 0 bases to trimming and J lost 7 bases, with 9 bases between them. Germline V CDR1 and CDR2: LNHNV, YYDKDF (reference sequence). The CDR3 nucleotides are TGTGCCACCAGCAGAGACAGGGTCATCGGGGAGCTGTTTTTT. Translated, it gives CATSRDRVIGELFF.

The chain combines TRBV7-9 with TRBJ2-3, with 7 bases aligning to TRBD2. The CDR3 loop spans 15 amino acids. Germline V gene sequence: CDR1 SEHNR, CDR2 FQNEAQ (reference sequence). The V segment lost 0 bases and the J segment 8 bases; nucleotides outside the gene matches: 8. CDR3 amino acids: CASSLAGGREGTQYF. CDR3 DNA sequence: TGTGCCAGCAGCTTAGCAGGCGGGAGAGAGGGTACGCAGTATTTT. Full variable domain (missing parts from reference TRBV7-9 and TRBJ2-3): DTGVSQNPRHKITKRGQNVTFRCDPISEHNRLYWYRQTLGQGPEFLTYFQNEAQLEKSRLLSDRFSAERPKGSFSTLEIQRTEQGDSAMYLCASSLAGGREGTQYFGPGTRLTVL.

The chain links TRBV7-9 to TRBJ2-3, with TRBD2 identical over 11 bases. Germline V gene lookup returns CDR1 SEHNR and CDR2 FQNEAQ (reference sequence). The CDR3 contains 15 residues. V trimming: 5 bases; J trimming: 3 bases; junction bases outside the gene matches: 4. The CDR3 is CASSHIAGGTDTQYF. As DNA, the CDR3 is TGTGCCAGCAGCCACATAGCGGGAGGGACAGATACGCAGTATTTT.

CDR3 nucleotides: TGTGCCACCCTTACTAGCGTCGGCACAGATACGCAGTATTTT. Encoded protein: CATLTSVGTDTQYF. The rearrangement joins TRBV6-1 to TRBJ2-3, with 7 bases matching TRBD2. V gave up 10 bases and J gave up 1 base; unmatched junction bases: 8. This CDR3 region has 14 residues. Per germline, CDR1 MNHNS and CDR2 SASEGT.

J is TRBJ1-1 and V is TRBV6-5; 11 bases are shared with TRBD1. The junction had 8 bases not matched to a gene; V was cut back by 6 bases and J by 8 bases. Germline CDR1 MNHEY, CDR2 SVGAGI. The CDR3 spans 14 residues. This chain's CDR3 is CASSSRRDRGEAFF. CDR3 coding DNA: TGTGCCAGCAGCTCCCGCCGGGACAGGGGGGAAGCTTTCTTT.

This chain joins TRBV15 and TRBJ2-1, with 12 bases identical to TRBD2. V shed 3 bases and J 5 bases; nucleotides not matched to a gene: 2. Germline-derived CDR1 and CDR2 are LNHNV and YYDKDF (reference sequence). This CDR3 comprises 15 residues. This CDR3 reads CATSSGLAGNNEQFF. DNA for the CDR3: TGTGCCACCAGCAGCGGACTAGCGGGAAACAATGAGCAGTTCTTC.

The gene calls are TRBV6-6 and TRBJ2-1, with 9 bases fitting TRBD2. Germline CDR1 is MNHNY and CDR2 is SVGAGI (reference sequence). Trimming removed 4 bases from V and 2 bases from J; junction bases left unmatched: 0. The CDR3 is made up of 14 amino acids. The CDR3 DNA reads as TGTGCCAGCAGTTCTAGCGGGGCCTACAATGAGCAGTTCTTC. Protein: CASSSSGAYNEQFF.

The rearrangement uses TRBV7-9 and TRBJ1-3; no clear D gene. This CDR3 has 14 amino acids. The V end was cut by 2 bases, the J end by 0 bases, with 5 bases between. Germline V gene data show CDR1 as SEHNR and CDR2 as FQNEAQ (reference sequence). CDR3 DNA sequence: TGTGCCAGCAGCTTATCTGTCTCTGGAAACACCATATATTTT. Its protein product is CASSLSVSGNTIYF.

V and J are TRBV7-8 and TRBJ1-5; D might be TRBD1 (5 bases). The V gene's germline CDR1 is SGHVS and CDR2 FQNEAQ. The CDR3 is 19 amino acids. The V gene lost 5 bases and the J gene lost 3 bases, with 26 bases spanning the gap. Written as DNA, the CDR3 is TGTGCCAGCAGCCCCCGACCTTGGGGCGGCCCCTACTCCAATCAGCCCCAGCATTTT. This translates into CASSPRPWGGPYSNQPQHF.

The V and J genes are TRBV7-8 and TRBJ1-4; D possibly corresponds to TRBD1 (5 bases). This CDR3 is built from 16 residues. Per germline, CDR1 SGHVS and CDR2 FQNEAQ. Trimming pared 2 bases from V and 8 bases from J, leaving 18 bases between. The CDR3 sequence: CASSLLSGGLEEKLFF. CDR3 DNA: TGTGCCAGCAGCTTACTTTCGGGGGGACTGGAGGAAAAACTGTTTTTT. The full variable domain, completed using reference TRBV7-8 and TRBJ1-4, is GAGVSQSPRYKVAKRGQDVALRCDPISGHVSLFWYQQALGQGPEFLTYFQNEAQLDKSGLPSDRFFAERPEGSVSTLKIQRTQQEDSAVYLCASSLLSGGLEEKLFFGSGTQLSVL.

The chain combines TRBV6-1 with TRBJ1-5; TRBD1 matches 7 bases. Looked up from germline, CDR1 is MNHNS and CDR2 is SASEGT. The CDR3 has 18 amino acids. Trimming took 4 bases from V and 4 from J; bases not matched to a gene: 16. The CDR3, as DNA: TGTGCCAGCAGTGTTGCCCAGGGGGATCGGACAAGAAATCAGCCCCAGCATTTT. Encoded protein: CASSVAQGDRTRNQPQHF.

J is TRBJ1-2 and V is TRBV2, with D hard to call. With 6 bases removed from V and 4 bases from J, the gap between germline ends came to 12 bases. Germline lookup yields CDR1 SNHLY and CDR2 FYNNEI. The CDR3 sequence is 13 residues long. The CDR3 loop is CASSGEAAYGYTF. DNA for the CDR3: TGTGCCAGCAGCGGCGAGGCAGCCTATGGCTACACCTTC.

CDR3 region: CASSSLDSGSYEQYF. For the CDR3, the DNA is TGTGCCAGCAGCAGCCTAGACAGCGGGAGCTACGAGCAGTACTTC. The chain is built from TRBV5-6 and TRBJ2-7; 8 bases are a match to TRBD2. This CDR3 region has 15 residues. The germline gives CDR1 SGHDT, CDR2 YYEEEE. V trimming: 4 bases; J trimming: 3 bases; junction bases outside the gene matches: 9. Looking up the rest from reference TRBV5-6 and TRBJ2-7 gives the full variable domain: DAGVTQSPTHLIKTRGQQVTLRCSPKSGHDTVSWYQQALGQGPQFIFQYYEEEERQRGNFPDRFSGHQFPNYSSELNVNALLLGDSALYLCASSSLDSGSYEQYFGPGTRLTVT.

This rearrangement joins TRBV27 to TRBJ1-1; the match to TRBD1 covers 7 bases. This CDR3 contains 14 residues. V shed 3 bases and J 7 bases; nucleotides not matched to a gene: 8. The germline V gene encodes CDR1 MNHEY and CDR2 SMNVEV (reference sequence). CDR3: CASSFSQGVSEAFF. In DNA form, the CDR3 reads TGTGCCAGCAGTTTCTCCCAGGGGGTAAGTGAAGCTTTCTTT.

This chain joins TRBV4-1 and TRBJ2-1; D might be TRBD2 (6 bases). Germline V gene lookup returns CDR1 MGHRA and CDR2 YSYEKL. V gave up 2 bases and J gave up 9 bases, with 14 bases separating them. The CDR3 runs to 14 residues. As DNA, the CDR3 is TGCGCCAGCAGCCAACCGGGAGACCGCGGTGAGCAGTTCTTC. Its translation: CASSQPGDRGEQFF.

The rearrangement links TRBV4-3 to TRBJ1-5; the match to TRBD1 covers 7 bases. Losses at the gene ends were 6 bases for V and 10 bases for J; bases not matched to a gene: 9. Germline V gene sequence: CDR1 LGHNA, CDR2 YSLEER. The CDR3 length is 13 residues. CDR3 DNA sequence: TGCGCCAGCAGTCCGGACAGGAAGGGTCCCCAGCATTTT. Its protein is CASSPDRKGPQHF.

The chain carries TRBV15 and TRBJ2-7; D gene uncertain. Trimming took 5 bases from V and 3 from J, leaving 11 bases between them. The CDR3 is 13 residues long. The V gene's germline CDR1 is LNHNV and CDR2 YYDKDF (reference sequence). The CDR3 region has the DNA TGTGCCACCAGCCGGTGGTCCGACTACGAGCAGTACTTC. Translating it yields CATSRWSDYEQYF.

The V gene is TRBV4-1, the J gene TRBJ1-1, with TRBD1 matching 10 bases. Germline CDR1 is MGHRA and CDR2 is YSYEKL. CDR3 size: 16 residues. The V segment lost 1 base and the J segment 6 bases; nucleotides outside the gene matches: 8. Written as DNA, the CDR3 is TGCGCCAGCAGCCAAGGGGGACGACAGGGGGCCTCTGAAGCTTTCTTT. This codes for CASSQGGRQGASEAFF.

This sequence joins TRBV18 and TRBJ2-7, with D unclear. Trimming took 5 bases from V and 3 from J, leaving 8 bases between them. The germline CDR1 and CDR2 sequences are KGHSH and LQKENI. CDR3 length: 12 amino acids. As DNA, the CDR3 is TGTGCCAGCTCAAAAACAGACTACGAGCAGTACTTC. It codes for CASSKTDYEQYF.

The chain carries TRBV6-5 and TRBJ1-2; tentative D call: TRBD1 (6 bases). V was shortened by 7 bases and J by 4 bases, with 16 bases between the two germline ends. This CDR3 contains 14 residues. Germline values: CDR1 MNHEY, CDR2 SVGAGI. Here the CDR3 reads CASIPRGAGYGYTF. For the CDR3, the DNA is TGTGCCAGCATTCCCCGGGGGGCGGGCTATGGCTACACCTTC.

V is TRBV4-1 and J is TRBJ2-5; 11 nucleotides line up with TRBD1. Germline assignment: CDR1 MGHRA and CDR2 YSYEKL. CDR3 length equals 16 residues. V was clipped by 1 base and J by 4 bases; unmatched bases: 5. This CDR3 reads CASSQAGTGGRETQYF. The CDR3 coding sequence is TGCGCCAGCAGCCAAGCGGGGACAGGGGGAAGAGAGACCCAGTACTTC.

The chain couples TRBV4-3 to TRBJ1-4; 9 nucleotides agree with TRBD1. V trimming: 3 bases; J trimming: 3 bases; junction bases outside the gene matches: 8. The CDR3 consists of 17 residues. The germline CDR1 and CDR2 sequences are LGHNA and YSLEER. The CDR3 spells CASSHYPGQGPNEKLFF. DNA of the CDR3: TGCGCCAGCAGCCACTACCCGGGACAGGGACCTAATGAAAAACTGTTTTTT.

The chain is built from TRBV2 and TRBJ2-1; weak D call: TRBD1 (7 bases). V lost 9 bases, J lost 0 bases, and 12 bases lay in between. Germline loops: CDR1 SNHLY, CDR2 FYNNEI. This CDR3 spans 14 amino acids. The CDR3: CARGGTVSYNEQFF. CDR3 coding DNA: TGTGCCAGAGGAGGGACAGTCTCCTACAATGAGCAGTTCTTC.